The clone carrying this T cell receptor (beta chain) was observed a single time. No antigen is known for it. The data were obtained in a study of cytomegalovirus exposure and HLA in healthy donors. With 60 Vbeta and 13 Jbeta primers, the PCR was carried out. Libraries were prepared by immunoSEQ multiplex PCR; TCRdb keeps only in-frame clonotypes and omits some of them. Of 95,000 to 100,000 clones listed, over 75% are singletons. This CDR3 is 14 amino acids long. V lost 7 bases and J 2 bases, leaving 9 bases between the germline ends. Germline V gives CDR1 MNHNS, CDR2 SASEGT. General study points: CMV antigen specificity of a few CMV-associated chains was confirmed in vitro. Most of the TCR beta V segments (in an earlier analysis) were productive either about 87% or about 30% of the time. A later analysis found most CMV-associated TCR beta chains apparently HLA-restricted. Sequencing depth across donors, presence/absence analyses assumed, was roughly uniform.

The receptor was derived from a female donor in good health and CMV-seropositive. The chain employs TRBV6-1 and TRBJ1-6, with D possibly TRBD1 on 5 matching bases. The material sequenced was PBMCs. The CDR3 DNA follows: TGTGCCAGCATCGCGGGACCCTATAATTCACCCCTCCACTTT. Translating gives CASIAGPYNSPLHF.